The 8 T cell receptor beta chains in this list originate from one sample, sequenced in a study of blood T cell repertoires in COVID-19. Produced via immunoSEQ multiplex PCR; TCRdb's table is partial and in-frame only. The sample holds 45,000 to 50,000 clones, 83% seen once. The sample comprised peripheral blood. The origin of the receptors is a man of 80 years or more in a cohort sampled during active COVID-19.

The CDR3: CATRSSGNTIYF. The CDR3 DNA reads TGTGCCACTCGGTCGTCTGGAAACACCATATATTTT. The V call is TRBV24-1, the J call TRBJ1-3; unclear D gene. V was shortened by 10 bases and J by 1 base, with 7 bases between the two germline ends. Germline values: CDR1 KGHDR, CDR2 SFDVKD. The CDR3 runs to 12 residues.

The chain recombines TRBV6-6 with TRBJ2-2; 8 bases match TRBD1. The V gene end was trimmed by 2 bases and the J gene end by 6 bases; junction bases not matched to a gene: 2. Per germline, CDR1 MNHNY and CDR2 SVGAGI (reference sequence). CDR3 size: 14 residues. DNA for the CDR3: TGTGCCAGCAGTTACCTGACAGGGGCCGGGGAGCTGTTTTTT. This encodes CASSYLTGAGELFF.

This chain connects TRBV27 to TRBJ1-2, with D possibly being TRBD1 (6 bases). This CDR3 comprises 15 residues. Trimming stripped 5 bases from V and 4 bases from J, with 17 bases between. The germline gives CDR1 MNHEY, CDR2 SMNVEV (reference sequence). As DNA, the CDR3 is TGTGCCAGCAGTGCCGACCCGACAGGAGTCTATGGCTACACCTTC. It translates to CASSADPTGVYGYTF.

The chain links TRBV5-6 to TRBJ2-7; TRBD2 is a possible D gene (6 bases). The CDR3 has 13 amino acids. V lost 3 bases and J lost 2, with 9 bases in between. The germline gives CDR1 SGHDT, CDR2 YYEEEE. The CDR3 region has the DNA TGTGCCAGCAGCTGGGGGGAGGCCTACGAGCAGTACTTC. This translates into CASSWGEAYEQYF.

The rearrangement joins TRBV4-1 to TRBJ2-2; D may be TRBD2 (6 bases). Trimming shortened V by 10 bases and J by 0 bases, and 9 bases separated the two germline ends. The CDR3 contains 13 residues. From germline, CDR1 is MGHRA and CDR2 YSYEKL. This chain's CDR3 is CAIGDSNTGELFF. The DNA of the CDR3 is TGCGCCATCGGGGACTCGAACACCGGGGAGCTGTTTTTT.

The CDR3 sequence: CASSEPHGTLDTEAFF. The CDR3 DNA follows: TGTGCCAGCAGTGAACCTCACGGGACTTTAGACACTGAAGCTTTCTTT. The chain joins TRBV6-1 to TRBJ1-1; tentative D call: TRBD1 (5 bases). Trimming left V 2 bases short and J 3 bases short, with 16 bases between. From germline, CDR1 is MNHNS and CDR2 SASEGT. CDR3 length equals 16 residues.

The table lists this clone with a count of one. The genes are TRBV28 and TRBJ1-1; TRBD1 matches at 11 bases. J gave up 1 base and V 5 bases, and 9 bases lay outside the gene matches. The CDR3 spans 17 residues. Germline V gene sequence: CDR1 MDHEN, CDR2 SYDVKM. CDR3 region: CASSPSPGTGGNTEAFF. CDR3 bases: TGTGCCAGCAGTCCGAGTCCCGGGACAGGGGGGAACACTGAAGCTTTCTTT. Complete variable domain (other parts from reference TRBV28 and TRBJ1-1): DVKVTQSSRYLVKRTGEKVFLECVQDMDHENMFWYRQDPGLGLRLIYFSYDVKMKEKGDIPEGYSVSREKKERFSLILESASTNQTSMYLCASSPSPGTGGNTEAFFGQGTRLTVV.

The CDR3 reads CASSSYRATKGYGYTF. The CDR3 nucleotides read TGTGCCAGCAGTTCTTACAGGGCCACTAAGGGATATGGCTACACCTTC. This rearrangement joins TRBV27 to TRBJ1-2; D possibly corresponds to TRBD1 (6 bases). V was trimmed by 4 bases and J by 5 bases, leaving 20 bases between them. Germline V gives CDR1 MNHEY, CDR2 SMNVEV (reference sequence). There are 16 residues in the CDR3.